This TCR beta chain emerged from a study of shared clonotypes between healthy human individuals. Sorted-subset replicate PCRs used roughly 180 ng DNA, approximately 30,000 T cell genomes. Generated by immunoSEQ multiplex PCR, the TCRdb table keeps only in-frame clones and is missing some. Here the sample spans just under 350,000 clones, around four fifths being singletons. Study-level points and caveats: Shared clonotypes: roughly 4.5% naive CD4, about 3.3% naive CD8, roughly 2.4% memory CD4, under 0.45% memory CD8.

With regard to this clone: The antigen is undetermined.

Germline-derived CDR1 and CDR2 are MNHNS and SASEGT. V lost 8 bases and J 4 bases, leaving 18 bases between the germline ends. The CDR3 runs to 14 residues. The TCR comes from a man in his thirties or forties in good health. The sample was memory CD4+ T cells sorted from blood. Described subset: CD45RA-negative fraction. V gene TRBV6-1 combines with J gene TRBJ2-7; tentative D call: TRBD1 (6 bases). The CDR3 DNA sequence: TGTGCCAGCCTCGCCCAACAGGGACCTTACGAGCAGTACTTC. Encoded protein: CASLAQQGPYEQYF.